The 15 T cell receptor beta chains in this list originate from one sample, sequenced in a study of graft-versus-host responses after intestinal transplantation. Method: immunoSEQ multiplex PCR; TCRdb's copy keeps in-frame clones and lacks some. The sample carries approximately 18,000 clones, roughly 94% recorded once. The sample here was PBMCs, taken 23 days after intestinal transplant. The receptors shown here come from a human patient who received an intestinal transplant, so some T cells may come from the graft donor.

The V call is TRBV6-1, the J call TRBJ2-2; D is ambiguous. Germline V gene sequence: CDR1 MNHNS, CDR2 SASEGT. V was clipped by 0 bases and J by 5 bases, with 10 bases between them. The CDR3 runs 15 residues. The CDR3 loop is CASSEASRGTGELFF. CDR3 bases: TGTGCCAGCAGTGAAGCTAGCAGAGGAACCGGGGAGCTGTTTTTT.

The chain couples TRBV6-5 to TRBJ2-3, with no clear D. Germline CDR1 MNHEY, CDR2 SVGAGI. V was pared by 4 bases and J by 2 bases, with 7 bases between. This CDR3 spans 13 amino acids. The CDR3 sequence: CASSSDITDTQYF. The CDR3 DNA reads TGTGCCAGCAGTTCCGACATCACAGATACGCAGTATTTT.

The chain joins TRBV4-1 to TRBJ1-5; D gene uncertain. Trimming pared 0 bases from V and 9 bases from J, leaving 12 bases between. From germline, CDR1 is MGHRA and CDR2 YSYEKL. This CDR3 comprises 14 residues. For the CDR3, the DNA is TGCGCCAGCAGCCAAGATGGGATGGGTCGGCCCCAGCATTTT. Its protein product is CASSQDGMGRPQHF.

The rearrangement links TRBV10-1 to TRBJ2-7, with 10 bases that match TRBD1. Trimming at V came to 2 bases and at J to 7 bases, leaving 11 bases not matched to a gene. The germline V gene has CDR1 WNHNN and CDR2 SYGVQD (reference sequence). The CDR3 totals 16 residues. The chain's CDR3 is CASSETRDRGTREQYF. The CDR3 DNA reads TGCGCCAGCAGTGAGACCCGGGACAGGGGAACGAGGGAGCAGTACTTC.

The chain carries TRBV14 and TRBJ1-1; a possible D gene is TRBD1 (5 bases). Looked up from germline, CDR1 is SGHDN and CDR2 is FVKESK. The V and J ends lost 1 base and 5 bases respectively, with 8 bases between them. CDR3 length equals 13 residues. The DNA for the CDR3 is TGTGCCAGCAGCCAAGTCGGGGGTACTGAAGCTTTCTTT. The encoded protein is CASSQVGGTEAFF.

This rearrangement joins TRBV6-1 to TRBJ2-1; D tentatively fits TRBD1 or TRBD2 (5 bases each). Per the germline V gene, CDR1 is MNHNS and CDR2 is SASEGT. V was shortened by 5 bases and J by 4 bases, with 15 bases between the two germline ends. The CDR3 is 15 residues long. CDR3 in DNA: TGTGCCAGCAGTAACCGGGACGGGCCATACAATGAGCAGTTCTTC. Its translation: CASSNRDGPYNEQFF.

The chain uses TRBV6-1 and TRBJ2-5; D is possibly TRBD2 (6 bases). V lost 8 bases, J lost 4 bases, and 20 bases lay in between. Looked up from germline, CDR1 is MNHNS and CDR2 is SASEGT. The CDR3 extends over 15 amino acids. For the CDR3, the DNA is TGTGCCAGCCACAGGACTACTGGTGGGTTAGAGACCCAGTACTTC. This sequence encodes CASHRTTGGLETQYF.

This clone was picked up one time. CDR3 DNA sequence: TGCAGCACTGTGTTGGGGTCCACCTACGAGCAGTACTTC. Translated, it gives CSTVLGSTYEQYF. V and J are TRBV29-1 and TRBJ2-7; D not certain. Germline CDR1 and CDR2: SQVTM and ANQGSEA. The CDR3 length is 13 residues. V was pared by 8 bases and J by 2 bases, with 16 bases between.

This clone has more than one count but fewer than ten. The chain links TRBV6-1 to TRBJ2-3, with D tentatively TRBD2 (5 bases). This CDR3 is 15 amino acids long. Trimming shortened V by 1 base and J by 1 base, and 9 bases separated the two germline ends. The V gene's germline CDR1 is MNHNS and CDR2 SASEGT. In DNA form, the CDR3 reads TGTGCCAGCAGTGAAGGCCCCGGGGGCACAGATACGCAGTATTTT. Its protein product is CASSEGPGGTDTQYF.

V gene TRBV5-6 combines with J gene TRBJ2-1, with a tentative D call TRBD2 (5 bases). Germline loops: CDR1 SGHDT, CDR2 YYEEEE. The CDR3 is 15 amino acids. The V gene lost 4 bases and the J gene lost 3 bases, with 14 bases spanning the gap. The CDR3 is CASSPAEEYYNEQFF. CDR3 in DNA: TGTGCCAGCAGCCCGGCGGAGGAGTACTACAATGAGCAGTTCTTC.

The V gene is TRBV29-1, the J gene TRBJ1-1, with a weak D call TRBD1 (5 bases). Germline V lookup: CDR1 SQVTM, CDR2 ANQGSEA. The CDR3 runs 13 residues. V gave up 4 bases and J gave up 1 base, with 10 bases separating them. The CDR3 sequence is CSVGGVRNTEAFF. In DNA form, the CDR3 reads TGCAGCGTTGGGGGGGTGCGGAACACTGAAGCTTTCTTT.

The rearrangement links TRBV10-1 to TRBJ1-5; D remains unclear. Germline V gives CDR1 WNHNN, CDR2 SYGVQD (reference sequence). Deletions cut 4 bases from V and 0 bases from J, with 7 bases between. The CDR3 extends over 14 amino acids. CDR3 coding DNA: TGCGCCAGCAGTGGAGTGTATAGCAATCAGCCCCAGCATTTT. Its protein is CASSGVYSNQPQHF.

This chain uses TRBV6-5 with TRBJ2-3, with TRBD2 matching 9 bases. CDR1 and CDR2 from the germline V gene are MNHEY and SVGAGI. The V and J ends lost 6 bases and 2 bases, in that order; junction bases with no gene match: 6. The CDR3 consists of 15 residues. The CDR3 DNA reads TGTGCCAGCAGGGCGGGAGGGCGCCTCACAGATACGCAGTATTTT. Translation gives CASRAGGRLTDTQYF.

V usage is TRBV28 and J usage is TRBJ1-2, with D unclear. Per the germline V gene, CDR1 is MDHEN and CDR2 is SYDVKM. V was trimmed by 1 base and J by 10 bases, leaving 16 bases between them. The CDR3 is 14 residues long. In DNA form, the CDR3 reads TGTGCCAGCAGTTTATCCTCAACCGCACCGAACTACACCTTC. Amino acid sequence: CASSLSSTAPNYTF.

The chain recombines TRBV6-5 with TRBJ2-7; TRBD2 might be the D (5 bases). The CDR3 loop spans 15 amino acids. CDR1 and CDR2 from the germline V gene are MNHEY and SVGAGI. V shed 2 bases and J shed 1 base, with 12 bases lying between them. Here the CDR3 DNA reads TGTGCCAGCAGTTACCAAGCGGACCTGTCCTACGAGCAGTACTTC. This codes for CASSYQADLSYEQYF.